Listed here are 30 T cell receptor beta chains from one sample, sequenced in a study of technical replicates of blood from a handful of donors. The repertoire was sequenced with immunoSEQ multiplex PCR; TCRdb's copy has only in-frame clones and lacks some. The sample has roughly 13,000 clones, over 90% seen once. The source material was PBMCs. The receptors derive from a human donor in good health.

The chain employs TRBV27 and TRBJ2-7, with D perhaps TRBD1 (6 bases). The V end was cut by 8 bases, the J end by 2 bases, with 7 bases between. In germline, CDR1 is MNHEY, CDR2 SMNVEV (reference sequence). The CDR3 length is 11 residues. The CDR3: CASGQTYEQYF. CDR3 coding DNA: TGTGCCAGCGGACAGACCTACGAGCAGTACTTC.

The chain has TRBV5-8 and TRBJ1-2; 8 positions agree with TRBD1. There are 16 residues in the CDR3. The ends lost 2 bases at V and 8 bases at J; junction bases unmatched: 14. Per germline, CDR1 SGHTS and CDR2 YDEGEE. CDR3 region: CASSFPRTGRFEGYTF. The CDR3 coding sequence is TGTGCCAGCAGCTTCCCCAGGACAGGGCGCTTCGAAGGCTACACCTTC.

This rearrangement joins TRBV10-3 to TRBJ1-5; TRBD1 matches at 10 bases. The junction had 9 bases not matched to a gene; V was cut back by 5 bases and J by 2 bases. Germline V gives CDR1 ENHRY, CDR2 SYGVKD. This CDR3 is built from 17 residues. CDR3 coding DNA: TGTGCCATCAGTACCGGGACAGGGGATGGTGGCAATCAGCCCCAGCATTTT. Translation: CAISTGTGDGGNQPQHF.

The chain couples TRBV4-1 to TRBJ2-7, with a weak D call TRBD2 (7 bases). The V gene's germline CDR1 is MGHRA and CDR2 YSYEKL. V lost 11 bases, J lost 6 bases, and 14 bases lay in between. This CDR3 spans 11 amino acids. CDR3 sequence reads: CAVAGEGEQYF. The CDR3 DNA reads TGCGCCGTCGCAGGGGAGGGCGAGCAGTACTTC.

The chain recombines TRBV15 with TRBJ2-5, with D maybe TRBD2 (6 bases). This CDR3 region has 17 residues. Between the trimmed V and J ends, which lost 8 bases and 2 bases, there was a span of 24 bases. Germline-derived CDR1 and CDR2 are LNHNV and YYDKDF (reference sequence). Here the CDR3 reads CATQPGMYSGKQETQYF. In DNA, the CDR3 is TGTGCCACCCAACCCGGAATGTATAGCGGAAAACAAGAGACCCAGTACTTC. Together with reference TRBV15 and TRBJ2-5, the CDR3 gives the full variable domain: DAMVIQNPRYQVTQFGKPVTLSCSQTLNHNVMYWYQQKSSQAPKLLFHYYDKDFNNEADTPDNFQSRRPNTSFCFLDIRSPGLGDTAMYLCATQPGMYSGKQETQYFGPGTRLLVL.

The V call is TRBV19, the J call TRBJ1-1, with 9 bases lining up with TRBD1. Germline assignment: CDR1 LNHDA and CDR2 SQIVND (reference sequence). This CDR3 spans 14 amino acids. V was pared by 3 bases and J by 3 bases, with 2 bases of the junction left unmatched. The CDR3: CASSMGTGYTEAFF. The CDR3, as DNA: TGTGCCAGTAGTATGGGGACAGGGTACACTGAAGCTTTCTTT.

The rearrangement uses TRBV29-1 and TRBJ2-2, with TRBD2 identical over 10 bases. CDR3 size: 14 residues. Per germline, CDR1 SQVTM and CDR2 ANQGSEA. Germline trimming cut 5 bases from V and 9 bases from J; bases unmatched to any gene: 9. The chain's CDR3 is CSVRRAGGPRELFF. The DNA for the CDR3 is TGCAGCGTTCGACGAGCGGGAGGGCCCAGGGAGCTGTTTTTT.

This clone was detected a few times. V is TRBV11-2 and J is TRBJ2-1; D might be TRBD2 (6 bases). Trimming took 0 bases from V and 5 from J, leaving 14 bases between them. This CDR3 is built from 16 residues. Germline values: CDR1 SGHAT, CDR2 FQNNGV. In nucleotides, the CDR3 is TGTGCCAGCAGCTTAGAACTCGACGGGGGAGACAATGAGCAGTTCTTC. This gives the protein CASSLELDGGDNEQFF.

The V and J genes are TRBV18 and TRBJ2-5; D gene ambiguous. The CDR3 length is 13 residues. V lost 1 base, J lost 3 bases, and 6 bases lay in between. CDR1 and CDR2 from the germline V gene are KGHSH and LQKENI. CDR3 sequence: CASSPRSKETQYF. The CDR3 bases are TGTGCCAGCTCACCACGGTCTAAAGAGACCCAGTACTTC.

V gene TRBV11-1 combines with J gene TRBJ1-2, with D possibly TRBD1 on 5 matching bases. Between the trimmed V and J ends, which lost 0 bases and 3 bases, there was a span of 11 bases. This CDR3 has 15 residues. From germline, CDR1 is SGHAT and CDR2 FQDESV (reference sequence). CDR3 sequence: CASSLAGTQDYGYTF. The CDR3 region has the DNA TGTGCCAGCAGCTTAGCCGGGACTCAGGACTATGGCTACACCTTC.

The V gene is TRBV6-5, the J gene TRBJ1-1; 8 nucleotides line up with TRBD1. The CDR3 has 14 residues. Germline assignment: CDR1 MNHEY and CDR2 SVGAGI. After removal of 4 bases from V and 4 bases from J, the junction contained 5 bases not matched to a gene. This CDR3 is CASSFQGASTEAFF. In nucleotides, the CDR3 is TGTGCCAGCAGTTTTCAGGGGGCTAGCACTGAAGCTTTCTTT.

V is TRBV6-6 and J is TRBJ2-7; TRBD2 might be the D (6 bases). This CDR3 region has 15 residues. The germline V gene encodes CDR1 MNHNY and CDR2 SVGAGI (reference sequence). V was pared by 4 bases and J by 2 bases, with 15 bases between. CDR3 DNA sequence: TGTGCCAGCAGTTTGGGTGGGACTGGGGCCTACGAGCAGTACTTC. It translates to CASSLGGTGAYEQYF.

This clone was seen only once. The rearrangement joins TRBV12-1 to TRBJ2-1; TRBD2, the table's D call, lacks a check against the DNA. TRBV12-1 is a pseudogene segment. CDR3 length: 15 amino acids. The CDR3 sequence: CASSPLRELDNEQFF. The CDR3 DNA sequence: TGTGCCAGCAGCCCCCTCCGGGAGTTGGACAATGAGCAGTTCTTC.

This chain links TRBV6-1 with TRBJ2-1; 12 nucleotides line up with TRBD2. Per the germline V gene, CDR1 is MNHNS and CDR2 is SASEGT. The CDR3 is made up of 17 amino acids. The V and J ends lost 4 bases and 7 bases, in that order; junction bases with no gene match: 11. CDR3 residues: CASSGDATSGRWNEQFF. In nucleotides, the CDR3 is TGTGCCAGCAGTGGAGACGCCACTAGCGGGAGGTGGAATGAGCAGTTCTTC.

The chain is built from TRBV10-1 and TRBJ2-1, with D perhaps TRBD2 (5 bases). Looked up from germline, CDR1 is WNHNN and CDR2 is SYGVQD (reference sequence). This CDR3 contains 13 residues. V gave up 4 bases and J gave up 9 bases, with 13 bases separating them. The CDR3: CASSGRTGGEQFF. The CDR3 bases are TGCGCCAGCAGTGGGAGGACCGGAGGTGAGCAGTTCTTC.

The chain links TRBV7-9 to TRBJ1-2; TRBD1 matches at 10 bases. The CDR3 runs 14 residues. Losses at the gene ends were 5 bases for V and 2 bases for J; bases not matched to a gene: 2. CDR1 is SEHNR, CDR2 FQNEAQ, per germline (reference sequence). CDR3 protein: CASSRTGGNYGYTF. In DNA, the CDR3 is TGTGCCAGCAGCCGGACAGGGGGGAACTATGGCTACACCTTC.

This sequence joins TRBV5-4 and TRBJ2-4; TRBD1 is a possible D gene (6 bases). The V and J ends lost 0 bases and 7 bases respectively, with 17 bases between them. Germline values: CDR1 SGHNT, CDR2 YYREEE (reference sequence). The CDR3 has 16 amino acids. The CDR3 is CASSLGGQLKGNIQYF. The CDR3 bases are TGTGCCAGCAGCTTGGGGGGACAATTAAAAGGGAACATTCAGTACTTC.

The chain recombines TRBV6-6 with TRBJ2-3; weak D call: TRBD2 (7 bases). There are 14 residues in the CDR3. Germline-derived CDR1 and CDR2 are MNHNY and SVGAGI (reference sequence). The ends were cut back, 5 bases at V and 5 bases at J, with 14 bases in the middle. The CDR3 here is CASSRGTILDTQYF. The CDR3 DNA reads TGTGCCAGCAGTAGGGGGACTATCCTAGATACGCAGTATTTT.

The CDR3 DNA follows: TGCGCCAGCAATCAGGCAGGGGGCTACAATGAGCAGTTCTTC. Protein sequence: CASNQAGGYNEQFF. The gene calls are TRBV5-1 and TRBJ2-1; TRBD1 matches at 7 bases. V was clipped by 6 bases and J by 3 bases; unmatched bases: 6. The CDR3 runs to 14 residues. CDR1 and CDR2 from the germline V gene are SGHRS and YFSETQ.

The rearrangement links TRBV19 to TRBJ2-7; 7 bases are a match to TRBD1. This CDR3 is built from 14 residues. With V trimmed by 9 bases and J by 0 bases, 8 bases remained unmatched. Germline V gene lookup returns CDR1 LNHDA and CDR2 SQIVND (reference sequence). CDR3 residues: CASSWTGGSYEQYF. The CDR3 nucleotides read TGTGCCAGCTCTTGGACAGGCGGCTCCTACGAGCAGTACTTC.

This clone was seen only a few times. The chain carries TRBV25-1 and TRBJ1-1; D unclear. The CDR3 is 13 residues long. Trimming took off 4 bases at V and 0 bases at J, with 6 bases between the two ends. The germline CDR1 and CDR2 sequences are MGHDK and SYGVNS. This chain's CDR3 is CASSATMNTEAFF. The CDR3 nucleotides read TGTGCCAGCAGTGCCACTATGAACACTGAAGCTTTCTTT.

The chain links TRBV7-3 to TRBJ2-2, with TRBD2 matching over 11 bases. The CDR3 spans 14 residues. Germline V gene sequence: CDR1 SGHTA, CDR2 FQGTGA. J lost 6 bases, V lost 7 bases, and 4 bases had no gene match. The CDR3 DNA sequence: TGTGCCAGCACGACTAGCGGGAATGCCGGGGAGCTGTTTTTT. Its protein product is CASTTSGNAGELFF.

The chain carries TRBV19 and TRBJ2-7, with D perhaps TRBD1 (6 bases). Trimming stripped 6 bases from V and 6 bases from J, with 12 bases between. The CDR3 is made up of 12 amino acids. Germline V gene data show CDR1 as LNHDA and CDR2 as SQIVND (reference sequence). The CDR3 loop is CASRQGLGEQYF. DNA of the CDR3: TGTGCCAGTAGACAGGGCCTGGGCGAGCAGTACTTC.

The rearrangement uses TRBV27 and TRBJ1-5, with 7 bases aligning to TRBD1. Germline lookup yields CDR1 MNHEY and CDR2 SMNVEV (reference sequence). The CDR3 runs 13 residues. The J segment lost 7 bases and the V segment lost 3 bases, leaving 3 bases of the junction unmatched. The CDR3 loop is CASSFRQGQPQHF. The CDR3 DNA reads TGTGCCAGCAGTTTCAGACAGGGCCAGCCCCAGCATTTT.

The CDR3 DNA sequence: TGTGCCAGCAGCTATGGACTAGCGGGAGTTGAGCAGTTCTTC. Its protein product is CASSYGLAGVEQFF. The chain couples TRBV7-6 to TRBJ2-1; 13 nucleotides match TRBD2. Per the germline V gene, CDR1 is SGHVS and CDR2 is FNYEAQ. This CDR3 has 14 residues. The V segment lost 4 bases and the J segment 9 bases; nucleotides outside the gene matches: 3.

V usage is TRBV7-9 and J usage is TRBJ1-5, with a possible D match to TRBD1 (5 bases). The CDR3 runs to 16 residues. The V gene's germline CDR1 is SEHNR and CDR2 FQNEAQ (reference sequence). With 1 base removed from V and 5 bases from J, the gap between germline ends came to 15 bases. The CDR3 sequence: CASSLVGRVGDQPQHF. The CDR3 DNA sequence: TGTGCCAGCAGCTTAGTGGGCAGGGTCGGAGATCAGCCCCAGCATTTT. The variable domain in full, with the rest retrieved from reference TRBV7-9 and TRBJ1-5, is DTGVSQNPRHKITKRGQNVTFRCDPISEHNRLYWYRQTLGQGPEFLTYFQNEAQLEKSRLLSDRFSAERPKGSFSTLEIQRTEQGDSAMYLCASSLVGRVGDQPQHFGDGTRLSIL.

The chain combines TRBV10-1 with TRBJ2-7; 9 positions match TRBD2. V was pared by 6 bases and J by 7 bases, with 13 bases of the junction left unmatched. The CDR3 totals 15 residues. The germline CDR1 and CDR2 sequences are WNHNN and SYGVQD (reference sequence). CDR3 coding DNA: TGCGCCAGCAGCGCTAATATAGCGGGAGCAAGTGAGCAGTACTTC. It yields the protein CASSANIAGASEQYF.

This chain joins TRBV11-3 and TRBJ2-7; 9 bases align to TRBD2. V gave up 2 bases and J gave up 1 base; unmatched junction bases: 12. Per germline, CDR1 SGHNT and CDR2 YENEEA. The CDR3 length is 18 residues. CDR3 sequence: CASSLYPDSGSGSYEQYF. In DNA, the CDR3 is TGTGCCAGCAGCTTATACCCCGATAGCGGGAGCGGTTCCTACGAGCAGTACTTC.

The rearrangement uses TRBV7-9 and TRBJ1-1, with D possibly TRBD1 on 5 matching bases. V was trimmed by 5 bases and J by 3 bases, leaving 16 bases between them. CDR3 length equals 15 residues. Germline-derived CDR1 and CDR2 are SEHNR and FQNEAQ (reference sequence). DNA for the CDR3: TGTGCCAGCAGCGGAACAGGATTGGGTGACACTGAAGCTTTCTTT. It encodes CASSGTGLGDTEAFF.

This chain uses TRBV5-6 with TRBJ2-3; no clear D. Germline CDR1 is SGHDT and CDR2 is YYEEEE. V was pared by 0 bases and J by 2 bases, with 7 bases between. The CDR3 spans 14 residues. CDR3 sequence reads: CASSLAVDTDTQYF. The CDR3 DNA sequence: TGTGCCAGCAGCTTGGCGGTTGACACAGATACGCAGTATTTT. Combining the CDR3 with reference TRBV5-6 and TRBJ2-3 gives the whole variable domain DAGVTQSPTHLIKTRGQQVTLRCSPKSGHDTVSWYQQALGQGPQFIFQYYEEEERQRGNFPDRFSGHQFPNYSSELNVNALLLGDSALYLCASSLAVDTDTQYFGPGTRLTVL.